The 30 T cell receptor beta chains reported below all come from one sample, sequenced in a study of STAT5B mutations in CD4+ large granular lymphocyte leukemia (dated by TCRdb to between 2022 and 2023). Library preparation was by the immunoSEQ multiplex PCR assay. TCRdb stores this immuneACCESS table with in-frame sequences only. Part of the clones is absent; in the studies checked, under half of the shortfall reflects unresolved V genes, and no reason is known for the rest. This sample is represented by roughly 40,000 clones; 65% to 85% of them were singletons. The top ten constitute 0.3% to 0.35% of the sample. Input material: CD4+ T cells from blood buffy coats. The receptors derive from a human donor in good health.

This clone was recorded only once. The V and J genes are TRBV19 and TRBJ2-2; D is possibly TRBD1 (6 bases). The germline V gene has CDR1 LNHDA and CDR2 SQIVND (reference sequence). V lost 5 bases and J 3 bases, leaving 10 bases between the germline ends. CDR3 length: 14 amino acids. The CDR3 loop reads CASSHNRDTGELFF. The DNA of the CDR3 is TGTGCCAGTAGTCATAACAGGGACACCGGGGAGCTGTTTTTT.

The rearrangement links TRBV7-2 to TRBJ1-2, with a tentative D call TRBD1 (6 bases). This CDR3 spans 14 amino acids. Per the germline V gene, CDR1 is SGHTA and CDR2 is FQGNSA. Trimming left V 4 bases short and J 6 bases short, with 15 bases between. The CDR3 sequence: CASSSRRDIDGYTF. The CDR3 coding sequence is TGTGCCAGCAGCTCACGCCGGGACATTGATGGCTACACCTTC.

This clone appeared once. The rearrangement uses TRBV4-2 and TRBJ1-2; 8 bases match TRBD1. This CDR3 has 17 amino acids. Germline CDR1 LGHNA, CDR2 YNFKEQ. After removal of 4 bases from V and 0 bases from J, the junction contained 10 bases not matched to a gene. The CDR3 here is CASSRGTGTTANYGYTF. Here the CDR3 DNA reads TGTGCCAGCAGCCGAGGGACAGGAACTACAGCTAACTATGGCTACACCTTC.

J is TRBJ2-7 and V is TRBV6-5; weak D call: TRBD1 (5 bases). Germline loops: CDR1 MNHEY, CDR2 SVGAGI. The CDR3 runs to 12 residues. The ends were cut back, 5 bases at V and 5 bases at J, with 10 bases in the middle. The CDR3 bases are TGTGCCAGCAGTCCAGGACACCACGAGCAGTACTTC. It translates to CASSPGHHEQYF.

The CDR3 here is CASSQERTPVDTQYF. In nucleotides, the CDR3 is TGTGCCAGCAGCCAAGAAAGGACGCCGGTAGATACGCAGTATTTT. The rearrangement joins TRBV4-2 to TRBJ2-3; D gene unclear. CDR3 size: 15 residues. V was shortened by 0 bases and J by 5 bases, with 12 bases between the two germline ends. Germline V lookup: CDR1 LGHNA, CDR2 YNFKEQ.

This chain joins TRBV19 and TRBJ2-5; TRBD1 might be the D (6 bases). The CDR3 is made up of 13 amino acids. Trimming removed 6 bases at V and 5 bases at J, with 13 bases between. Germline V CDR1 and CDR2: LNHDA, SQIVND (reference sequence). In DNA form, the CDR3 reads TGTGCCAGTAGCCCGGACAGTCGGGAGACCCAGTACTTC. It encodes CASSPDSRETQYF.

The CDR3 reads CASSEMTSVLNEQFF. DNA for the CDR3: TGTGCCAGCAGTGAGATGACTAGCGTGTTAAATGAGCAGTTCTTC. The chain combines TRBV2 with TRBJ2-1; 8 positions agree with TRBD2. V shed 3 bases and J 7 bases; nucleotides not matched to a gene: 8. The CDR3 length is 15 residues. Per germline, CDR1 SNHLY and CDR2 FYNNEI. The complete variable domain, with remaining parts taken from reference TRBV2 and TRBJ2-1, reads EPEVTQTPSHQVTQMGQEVILRCVPISNHLYFYWYRQILGQKVEFLVSFYNNEISEKSEIFDDQFSVERPDGSNFTLKIRSTKLEDSAMYFCASSEMTSVLNEQFFGPGTRLTVL.

The J gene is TRBJ2-2, the V gene TRBV6-6, with 9 bases that match TRBD1. The CDR3 length is 14 residues. The ends lost 4 bases at V and 6 bases at J; junction bases unmatched: 3. The V gene's germline CDR1 is MNHNY and CDR2 SVGAGI (reference sequence). Here the CDR3 DNA reads TGTGCCAGCAGTTTAACAGGGGGCTCCGGGGAGCTGTTTTTT. Translation: CASSLTGGSGELFF.

This clone was seen a handful of times. This sequence joins TRBV14 and TRBJ2-7, with D maybe TRBD1 (6 bases). Germline CDR1 is SGHDN and CDR2 is FVKESK. The CDR3 is 13 amino acids. V was cut by 4 bases and J by 4 bases, with 11 bases left in between. The CDR3 region has the DNA TGTGCCAGCAGCCCCAGACAGGTTTACGAGCAGTACTTC. The encoded protein is CASSPRQVYEQYF.

CDR3 in amino acids: CASSYITGDTTDTQYF. The DNA of the CDR3 is TGTGCCAGCAGCTATATTACAGGGGACACCACAGATACGCAGTATTTT. The chain joins TRBV5-6 to TRBJ2-3; 7 nucleotides line up with TRBD1. Germline V gene lookup returns CDR1 SGHDT and CDR2 YYEEEE. V lost 3 bases and J lost 2; bases outside the gene matches: 9. This CDR3 region has 16 residues.

V usage is TRBV19 and J usage is TRBJ1-3; perhaps TRBD1 as D (6 bases). The ends were cut back, 7 bases at V and 8 bases at J, with 21 bases in the middle. Per the germline V gene, CDR1 is LNHDA and CDR2 is SQIVND (reference sequence). This CDR3 region has 15 residues. CDR3 in DNA: TGTGCCAGTACCTCTACCCGCCTCAGGGGATACACCATATATTTT. Its translation: CASTSTRLRGYTIYF.

The CDR3 loop is CASSLNRETDTQYF. CDR3 bases: TGTGCCAGCAGTTTAAACAGGGAGACAGATACGCAGTATTTT. The gene calls are TRBV27 and TRBJ2-3, with D possibly matching TRBD1 (6 bases). V lost 2 bases and J lost 3, with 9 bases in between. The CDR3 sequence is 14 residues long. Germline assignment: CDR1 MNHEY and CDR2 SMNVEV (reference sequence).

The chain recombines TRBV12-1 with TRBJ1-3. TRBV12-1 is termed a pseudogene. CDR3 length equals 20 residues. The DNA for the CDR3 is TGTGCCAGCAGCTCTACGATGTATGGGGACGTTAGACCCTCTGGAAACACCATATATTTT. Protein: CASSSTMYGDVRPSGNTIYF.

The V gene is TRBV2, the J gene TRBJ2-2; D may match TRBD1 or TRBD2 (5 bases each). CDR3 length: 14 amino acids. Germline assignment: CDR1 SNHLY and CDR2 FYNNEI. V dropped 7 bases and J dropped 5 bases, with 14 bases sitting between them. CDR3 in amino acids: CASIGRELTGELFF. In DNA form, the CDR3 reads TGTGCCAGCATCGGCAGGGAGTTAACCGGGGAGCTGTTTTTT.

The gene calls are TRBV30 and TRBJ1-5, with no clear D. Germline CDR1 and CDR2: GTSNPN and SVGIG (reference sequence). The CDR3 spans 13 residues. The V and J ends lost 2 bases and 4 bases respectively, with 9 bases between them. The CDR3 sequence is CAWSTSINQPQHF. In DNA, the CDR3 is TGTGCCTGGAGTACAAGCATTAATCAGCCCCAGCATTTT.

This clone was detected a few times. This chain joins TRBV6-5 and TRBJ1-5; the D gene is possibly TRBD1 (6 bases). This CDR3 is built from 15 residues. Germline V gene sequence: CDR1 MNHEY, CDR2 SVGAGI. V gave up 5 bases and J gave up 1 base, with 12 bases separating them. The DNA for the CDR3 is TGTGCCAGCAGTCAAGGGGGTTCCAGCAATCAGCCCCAGCATTTT. It specifies CASSQGGSSNQPQHF.

The rearrangement links TRBV5-6 to TRBJ1-1; tentatively, D is TRBD1 (6 bases). Germline V gives CDR1 SGHDT, CDR2 YYEEEE. This CDR3 is 14 amino acids long. Deletions cut 2 bases from V and 1 base from J, with 9 bases between. CDR3 sequence: CASSFPGQNTEAFF. The DNA of the CDR3 is TGTGCCAGCAGCTTCCCGGGACAGAACACTGAAGCTTTCTTT.

The sample holds one count of this clone. This chain joins TRBV7-9 and TRBJ1-3; no clear D gene. V was shortened by 1 base and J by 0 bases, with 10 bases between the two germline ends. Germline CDR1 and CDR2: SEHNR and FQNEAQ (reference sequence). This CDR3 is built from 16 residues. CDR3 coding DNA: TGTGCCAGCAGCTTAGAAGTGCAGGTCTCTGGAAACACCATATATTTT. This sequence encodes CASSLEVQVSGNTIYF.

In this sample, this clone turned up a few times. The chain couples TRBV19 to TRBJ1-2; no clear D. With 3 bases removed from V and 3 bases from J, the gap between germline ends came to 5 bases. The CDR3 totals 12 residues. The germline V gene encodes CDR1 LNHDA and CDR2 SQIVND (reference sequence). The DNA of the CDR3 is TGTGCCAGTAGTATGCAGGACTATGGCTACACCTTC. Translation: CASSMQDYGYTF.

The chain carries TRBV19 and TRBJ2-5; tentatively, D is TRBD1 (5 bases). Germline values: CDR1 LNHDA, CDR2 SQIVND (reference sequence). The CDR3 contains 12 residues. Trimming removed 8 bases at V and 1 base at J, with 8 bases between. For the CDR3, the DNA is TGTGCCAGTCGACAGTCCCAAGAGACCCAGTACTTC. Residues: CASRQSQETQYF.

This chain links TRBV10-3 with TRBJ2-1; TRBD2 aligns across 7 bases. The CDR3 is 17 residues long. Germline V gives CDR1 ENHRY, CDR2 SYGVKD. V was pared by 2 bases and J by 0 bases, with 7 bases of the junction left unmatched. The CDR3: CAISEGGGVSSYNEQFF. In DNA form, the CDR3 reads TGTGCCATCAGTGAGGGGGGGGGAGTTAGCTCCTACAATGAGCAGTTCTTC.

The chain uses TRBV4-1 and TRBJ1-5, with D unclear. This CDR3 spans 14 amino acids. Trimming cost V 0 bases and J 4 bases, with 7 bases left between them. The germline V gene encodes CDR1 MGHRA and CDR2 YSYEKL. Here the CDR3 reads CASSQDPGNQPQHF. CDR3 nucleotide sequence: TGCGCCAGCAGCCAAGATCCGGGGAATCAGCCCCAGCATTTT.

The chain uses TRBV6-5 and TRBJ1-2; 8 nucleotides match TRBD1. CDR3 size: 15 residues. Germline V gene sequence: CDR1 MNHEY, CDR2 SVGAGI. The J segment lost 6 bases and the V segment lost 0 bases, leaving 6 bases of the junction unmatched. In DNA form, the CDR3 reads TGTGCCAGCAGTTACTCAGGGCAGGGGGCCGATGGCTACACCTTC. Amino acids: CASSYSGQGADGYTF.

J is TRBJ2-5 and V is TRBV9, with 13 bases lining up with TRBD2. Germline V gene lookup returns CDR1 SGDLS and CDR2 YYNGEE. With V trimmed by 0 bases and J by 4 bases, 0 bases remained unmatched. This CDR3 contains 15 residues. CDR3 region: CASSVGLAGGETQYF. The DNA for the CDR3 is TGTGCCAGCAGCGTAGGACTAGCGGGGGGAGAGACCCAGTACTTC.

The V call is TRBV18, the J call TRBJ1-2; the match to TRBD1 covers 9 bases. Germline lookup yields CDR1 KGHSH and CDR2 LQKENI. The CDR3 runs to 15 residues. V shed 3 bases and J 5 bases; nucleotides not matched to a gene: 7. In nucleotides, the CDR3 is TGTGCCAGCTCACCGATACAGGGGGCGGATTATGGCTACACCTTC. Its translation is CASSPIQGADYGYTF.

The rearrangement links TRBV15 to TRBJ2-7, with D tentatively TRBD1 or TRBD2 (5 bases each). The CDR3 runs to 16 residues. V gave up 1 base and J gave up 2 bases, with 15 bases separating them. Per germline, CDR1 LNHNV and CDR2 YYDKDF (reference sequence). The CDR3 is CATSRVSGTPPYEQYF. The CDR3 DNA follows: TGTGCCACCAGCAGAGTTTCCGGGACGCCCCCCTACGAGCAGTACTTC.

The gene calls are TRBV5-6 and TRBJ1-2; D is possibly TRBD1 (5 bases). Germline CDR1 reads SGHDT; CDR2 reads YYEEEE. The V gene lost 4 bases and the J gene lost 0 bases, with 16 bases spanning the gap. The length of the CDR3 is 16 residues. CDR3 nucleotide sequence: TGTGCCAGCAGCAAGGGACGGACGATCACTAACTATGGCTACACCTTC. It translates to CASSKGRTITNYGYTF.

The sample holds a few counts of this clone. The chain is built from TRBV19 and TRBJ1-5; no clear D gene. V shed 2 bases and J shed 6 bases, with 14 bases lying between them. Germline V gene lookup returns CDR1 LNHDA and CDR2 SQIVND (reference sequence). The length of the CDR3 is 15 residues. CDR3 sequence reads: CASSIIGRFAQPQHF. The CDR3 DNA reads TGTGCCAGTAGTATAATCGGGCGATTCGCTCAGCCCCAGCATTTT.

V usage is TRBV6-5 and J usage is TRBJ1-1; maybe TRBD1 (5 bases). The CDR3 runs 16 residues. V lost 4 bases to trimming and J lost 4 bases, with 19 bases between them. Germline V gene sequence: CDR1 MNHEY, CDR2 SVGAGI. CDR3 protein: CASSLGYTGRRTEAFF. CDR3 sequence (DNA): TGTGCCAGCAGTTTAGGTTATACGGGGCGACGCACTGAAGCTTTCTTT.

The chain carries TRBV6-6 and TRBJ1-3; no definite D call. V dropped 6 bases and J dropped 0 bases, with 12 bases sitting between them. Germline CDR1 MNHNY, CDR2 SVGAGI (reference sequence). The CDR3 runs 15 residues. CDR3 loop: CASRKDGSSGNTIYF. Written as DNA, the CDR3 is TGTGCCAGCAGAAAGGACGGGAGCTCTGGAAACACCATATATTTT.